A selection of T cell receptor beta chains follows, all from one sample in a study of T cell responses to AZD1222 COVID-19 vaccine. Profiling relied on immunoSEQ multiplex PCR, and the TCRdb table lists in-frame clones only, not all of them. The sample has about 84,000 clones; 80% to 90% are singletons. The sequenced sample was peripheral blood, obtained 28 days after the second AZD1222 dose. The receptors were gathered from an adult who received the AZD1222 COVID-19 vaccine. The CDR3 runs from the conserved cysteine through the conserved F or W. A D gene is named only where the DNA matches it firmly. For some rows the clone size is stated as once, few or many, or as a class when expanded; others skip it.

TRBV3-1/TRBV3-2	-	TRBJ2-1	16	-	TGTGCCAGCAGCCAGGGGGGGCTGCGCTCCTACAATGAGCAGTTCTTC	CASSQGGLRSYNEQFF
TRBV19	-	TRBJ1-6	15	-	TGTGCCAGTAGTATTCAGGGGAGGGGGAATTCACCCCTCCACTTT	CASSIQGRGNSPLHF
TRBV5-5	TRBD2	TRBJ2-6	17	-	TGTGCCAGCAGCCCGGGCGGGAGTCCTTCTGGGGCCAACGTCCTGACTTTC	CASSPGGSPSGANVLTF
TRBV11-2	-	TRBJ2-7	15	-	TGTGCCAGCAGCGCTGTAGGAGGTACCGGTGGGGAGCAGTACTTC	CASSAVGGTGGEQYF
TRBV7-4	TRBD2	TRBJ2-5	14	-	TGTGCCAGCAGCACACCGACTAGCGGGACCACCCAGTACTTC	CASSTPTSGTTQYF
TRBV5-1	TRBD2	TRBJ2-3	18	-	TGCGCCAGCAGCTTTTTCCGGACTAGCGGTTACAGCACAGATACGCAGTATTTT	CASSFFRTSGYSTDTQYF
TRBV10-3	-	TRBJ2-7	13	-	TGTGCCATCAGTGAGGCGGAGACCTACGAGCAGTACTTC	CAISEAETYEQYF
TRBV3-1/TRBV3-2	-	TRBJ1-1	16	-	TGTGCCAGCAGTAAGGCGGGAACGCGAATGAACACTGAAGCTTTCTTT	CASSKAGTRMNTEAFF
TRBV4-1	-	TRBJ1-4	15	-	TGCGCCAGCAGCCACCAACAGGGAGCCGTCGAAAAACTGTTTTTT	CASSHQQGAVEKLFF
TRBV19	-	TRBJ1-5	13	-	TGTGCCAGTAGTATGGGGTGGTATCAGCCCCAGCATTTT	CASSMGWYQPQHF
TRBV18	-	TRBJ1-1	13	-	TGTGCCAGCTCACACTGGGGTGACACTGAAGCTTTCTTT	CASSHWGDTEAFF
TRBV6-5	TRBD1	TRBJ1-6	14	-	TGTGCCAGCCTAGGGGGGACAGGAGGTTCACCCCTCCACTTT	CASLGGTGGSPLHF
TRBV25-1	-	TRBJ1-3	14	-	TGTGCCAGCAGTGAATACCAACCCGCTGACACCATATATTTT	CASSEYQPADTIYF
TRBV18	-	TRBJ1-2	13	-	TGTGCCAGCTCACCACAAGGGGAGTATGGCTACACCTTC	CASSPQGEYGYTF
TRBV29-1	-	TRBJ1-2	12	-	TGCAGCGCGGGGGGCCCAGACTATGGCTACACCTTC	CSAGGPDYGYTF
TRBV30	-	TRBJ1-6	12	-	TGTGCCTGGAGCTTTCAGGGTACCCCCCTCCACTTT	CAWSFQGTPLHF
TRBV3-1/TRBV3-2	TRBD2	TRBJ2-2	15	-	TGTGCCAGCAGCCAGGGGCTAGCGGGAGCCGGGGAGCTGTTTTTT	CASSQGLAGAGELFF
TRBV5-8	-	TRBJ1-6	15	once	TGTGCCAGCAGCTTGGGAACTAGTGGTAATTCACCCCTCCACTTT	CASSLGTSGNSPLHF
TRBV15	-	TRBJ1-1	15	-	TGTGCCACCAGCAGAGGACTGGGGAAGAACACTGAAGCTTTCTTT	CATSRGLGKNTEAFF
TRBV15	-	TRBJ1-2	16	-	TGTGCCACCAGCAGAGATCAGGCGGACAGCAACTATGGCTACACCTTC	CATSRDQADSNYGYTF
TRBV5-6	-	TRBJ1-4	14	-	TGTGCCAGCAGCTTGCGGCAGATTAATGAAAAACTGTTTTTT	CASSLRQINEKLFF
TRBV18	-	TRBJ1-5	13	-	TGTGCCAGCTCACCAGCTAGCAATCAGCCCCAGCATTTT	CASSPASNQPQHF
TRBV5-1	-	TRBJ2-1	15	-	TGCGCCAGCAGCCCCGGGCGGTGGAGGCAAGACGAGCAGTTCTTC	CASSPGRWRQDEQFF